Below, one T cell receptor (beta chain) is given with its context. The data are from a study of blood T cell repertoires in COVID-19. As for the study in general: T cells, B-cell-depleted T cells, or PBMCs provided the cDNA or gDNA that served as material.

The CDR3 is 13 residues long. Trimming stripped 3 bases from V and 8 bases from J, with 10 bases between. Generated by immunoSEQ multiplex PCR, the TCRdb table keeps only in-frame clones and is missing some. The sample consists of about 68,000 clones, around nine tenths of them appearing once. Source material: peripheral blood. The receptor's source is a human donor in a cohort sampled during active COVID-19. The rearrangement uses TRBV12-3 or TRBV12-4 and TRBJ1-4; the D gene is possibly TRBD1 (5 bases). This CDR3 is CASSLGTSEKLFF. The CDR3 DNA is TGTGCCAGCAGTTTGGGGACTTCCGAAAAACTGTTTTTT.